This section outlines one TCR beta chain sequence together with its context. Previously, flow cytometry had revealed CD8+CD57+ cell expansion in the patients chosen for sequencing. This entry comes from a study of CD8+CD57+ T cells in acquired aplastic anemia. About the study: Across the sorted CD4+ and CD8+ cells, DNA amounts averaged around 3.2 ug.

Both TCR beta VDJ combination and CDR3 sequence profiling were carried out. Genomic DNA was the template for this profiling. TCRdb re-called the reads with MiXCR, one entry per CDR3 protein. The table lists about 220,000 distinct CDR3 sequences, more than 45% of them singletons, with under 9% in the top ten. The sequencing input was sorted CD4+, CD8+, or CD8+CD57+ T cells (not recorded which) from PBMCs. This TCR was recovered from a human donor with aplastic anemia.

This chain's CDR3 is CASKASGANVLTF. In DNA form, the CDR3 reads TGTGCCAGTAAGGCCTCTGGGGCCAACGTCCTGACTTTC. The genes are TRBV19 and TRBJ2-6; D not resolved. Germline V gives CDR1 LNHDA, CDR2 SQIVND (reference sequence). CDR3 length: 13 amino acids. V shed 7 bases and J shed 0 bases, with 4 bases lying between them.